The 16 T cell receptor beta chains in this list originate from one sample, sequenced in a study of read filtering for tumor transcriptome and immune sequencing. The library was built from about 400 ng RNA with molecular barcoded adaptors for alpha/delta and beta/gamma chains. TCRdb re-called the reads through MiXCR, storing one row per CDR3 protein. The sample lists roughly 69,000 distinct CDR3 sequences, approximately 15% occurring once. The sample consisted of a population of CD138-negative cells sorted from bone marrow. The receptors come from a donor aged 40 or older with multiple myeloma.

In its sample, this clonotype was seen a few times. The chain couples TRBV11-2 to TRBJ1-3; D perhaps matches TRBD1 (6 bases). Germline lookup yields CDR1 SGHAT and CDR2 FQNNGV. Trimming stripped 6 bases from V and 2 bases from J, with 14 bases between. The CDR3 has 15 residues. The CDR3 sequence: CASRRRGGTGNTIYF. CDR3 bases: TGTGCCAGCAGACGGAGGGGGGGGACTGGAAACACCATATATTTT.

This clonotype was seen more than once but under ten times. This sequence joins TRBV4-1 and TRBJ2-1, with D tentatively TRBD1 (7 bases). CDR3 length: 15 residues. Trimming left V 4 bases short and J 4 bases short, with 14 bases between. In germline, CDR1 is MGHRA, CDR2 YSYEKL. The CDR3, as DNA: TGCGCCAGCAGCCTTCGGCAGGGGGGTTACAATGAGCAGTTCTTC. This gives the protein CASSLRQGGYNEQFF.

The table lists this clonotype with many counts. This rearrangement joins TRBV11-2 to TRBJ1-2, with TRBD1 identical over 7 bases. This CDR3 has 17 residues. With V trimmed by 2 bases and J by 4 bases, 13 bases remained unmatched. Germline values: CDR1 SGHAT, CDR2 FQNNGV. CDR3 nucleotide sequence: TGTGCCAGCAGCTTACGGGCAGGGGGAGGGGATTTCTATGGCTACACCTTC. Translated: CASSLRAGGGDFYGYTF.

This clonotype appeared many times. V usage is TRBV7-3 and J usage is TRBJ2-1, with 9 bases aligning to TRBD1. V shed 7 bases and J 6 bases; nucleotides not matched to a gene: 7. The germline CDR1 and CDR2 sequences are SGHTA and FQGTGA. CDR3 size: 14 residues. The CDR3 nucleotides are TGTGCCAGCACTGAGGGGACAGGGTCCAATGAGCAGTTCTTC. Translated: CASTEGTGSNEQFF.

This clonotype was seen only a few times. The rearrangement joins TRBV20-1 to TRBJ1-1, with TRBD1 as a possible D gene (6 bases). V lost 1 base and J 8 bases, leaving 11 bases between the germline ends. This CDR3 has 12 residues. Per germline, CDR1 DFQATT and CDR2 SNEGSKA (reference sequence). The CDR3 DNA reads as TGCAGTGCTAGAGTGGGTACAGGGGAAGCTTTCTTT. As protein: CSARVGTGEAFF.

This clonotype was seen repeatedly, ten times or more. V is TRBV4-1 and J is TRBJ2-5; D is unclear. Looked up from germline, CDR1 is MGHRA and CDR2 is YSYEKL. The V gene lost 0 bases and the J gene lost 4 bases, with 0 bases spanning the gap. The CDR3 spans 11 residues. For the CDR3, the DNA is TGCGCCAGCAGCCAAGAAGAGACCCAGTACTTC. It encodes CASSQEETQYF.

V and J are TRBV6-6 and TRBJ1-1; 7 positions match TRBD1. With 5 bases clipped from V and 4 bases from J, the junction kept 7 bases outside the gene matches. This CDR3 spans 14 amino acids. The germline V gene encodes CDR1 MNHNY and CDR2 SVGAGI (reference sequence). The CDR3 DNA sequence: TGTGCCAGCAGTCTTGACAGGGTAGGCACTGAAGCTTTCTTT. It translates to CASSLDRVGTEAFF.

Many counts were recorded for this clonotype. CDR3 coding DNA: TGCGCCAGCAGCCCCGCCCCCGACAGGACTGGGCAGTACTTC. This translates into CASSPAPDRTGQYF. The V gene is TRBV5-1, the J gene TRBJ2-7; a weak D match, TRBD1 (6 bases). V was clipped by 4 bases and J by 9 bases, with 20 bases between them. CDR1 and CDR2 (germline): SGHRS, YFSETQ. The CDR3 loop spans 14 amino acids.

This clonotype has only a few counts. The chain uses TRBV12-3 or TRBV12-4 and TRBJ1-2; D is undetermined. The CDR3 has 13 residues. The V and J ends lost 4 bases and 9 bases respectively, with 15 bases between them. The CDR3 loop reads CASSSLGGRRYTF. CDR3 coding DNA: TGTGCCAGCAGTTCGCTGGGAGGTCGCCGCTACACCTTC.

This clonotype was seen repeatedly, ten times or more. The genes are TRBV30 and TRBJ1-4; TRBD1 agrees at 9 bases. The J segment lost 5 bases and the V segment lost 3 bases, leaving 4 bases of the junction unmatched. CDR3 size: 14 residues. CDR1 is GTSNPN and CDR2 is SVGIG in the germline V gene (reference sequence). CDR3 loop: CAWSAGTGNEKLFF. CDR3 DNA: TGTGCCTGGAGCGCCGGGACAGGGAATGAAAAACTGTTTTTT.

This clonotype came up many times. The chain combines TRBV3-1 with TRBJ2-2; D is perhaps TRBD1 (5 bases). CDR3 size: 16 residues. Germline loops: CDR1 LGHDT, CDR2 YNNKEL (reference sequence). V lost 0 bases and J lost 5, with 13 bases in between. CDR3 DNA sequence: TGTGCCAGCAGCCAAGATCCGCCAGGGTATACCGGGGAGCTGTTTTTT. Encoded protein: CASSQDPPGYTGELFF.

Remarks on this clonotype: A much larger clone is a single base away; this may be a read error. The chain links TRBV9 to TRBJ2-5; D gene ambiguous. CDR3 length equals 15 residues. Germline assignment: CDR1 SGDLS and CDR2 YYNGEE. Trimming shortened V by 4 bases and J by 8 bases, and 21 bases separated the two germline ends. CDR3 sequence: CASSLKHPPLDTQYF. CDR3 nucleotides: TGTGCCAGCAGCCTAAAGCATCCGCCGCTGGACACCCAGTACTTC. The complete variable domain, with remaining parts taken from reference TRBV9 and TRBJ2-5, reads DSGVTQTPKHLITATGQRVTLRCSPRSGDLSVYWYQQSLDQGLQFLIQYYNGEERAKGNILERFSAQQFPDLHSELNLSSLELGDSALYFCASSLKHPPLDTQYFGPGTRLLVL.

This clonotype was picked up many times. CDR3 in DNA: TGTGCCAGCGGTGGCAGGAACCCCTACGAGCAGTACTTC. This gives the protein CASGGRNPYEQYF. The rearrangement uses TRBV28 and TRBJ2-7, with D unresolved. Germline assignment: CDR1 MDHEN and CDR2 SYDVKM. The CDR3 is 13 amino acids. V shed 8 bases and J shed 2 bases, with 13 bases lying between them. Full variable domain (outside the CDR3, taken from reference TRBV28 and TRBJ2-7): DVKVTQSSRYLVKRTGEKVFLECVQDMDHENMFWYRQDPGLGLRLIYFSYDVKMKEKGDIPEGYSVSREKKERFSLILESASTNQTSMYLCASGGRNPYEQYFGPGTRLTVT.

In its sample, this clonotype was seen many times. V and J are TRBV7-9 and TRBJ2-1, with D unresolved. The CDR3 is 15 residues long. V lost 3 bases, J lost 1 base, and 10 bases lay in between. The germline CDR1 and CDR2 sequences are SEHNR and FQNEAQ (reference sequence). The CDR3 DNA reads as TGTGCCAGCAGCTTTTCCGGGCGGTCCTACAATGAGCAGTTCTTC. Translating it yields CASSFSGRSYNEQFF.

The table lists this clonotype with many counts. The chain joins TRBV12-3 or TRBV12-4 to TRBJ1-2; 7 nucleotides line up with TRBD1. The CDR3 runs to 14 residues. After removal of 7 bases from V and 6 bases from J, the junction contained 11 bases not matched to a gene. The CDR3 DNA follows: TGTGCCAGCACCACCGACAGGGAATTCCATGGCTACACCTTC. This codes for CASTTDREFHGYTF.

This clonotype has a count of ten or more. The CDR3 DNA sequence: TGCAGTGCTAGACCCCTTGGGAGCAATGAGCAGTTCTTC. It specifies CSARPLGSNEQFF. The chain joins TRBV20-1 to TRBJ2-1; possible D gene TRBD2, 5 bases. The germline V and J ends were trimmed by 2 bases and 6 bases, with 11 bases remaining between them. Germline V lookup: CDR1 DFQATT, CDR2 SNEGSKA (reference sequence). The CDR3 extends over 13 amino acids.